The 30 T cell receptor beta chains below were found in one sample sequenced in a study of shared clonotypes between healthy human individuals. Repertoires were generated with immunoSEQ multiplex PCR, while TCRdb's copy carries only in-frame clones and drops some. The sample includes hundreds of thousands of clones, 74% of them seen just once. Sequencing was carried out using memory CD4+ T cells sorted from blood. Subset meaning: CD45RA-negative fraction. The receptors shown here come from a woman aged 30 to 39 in good health.

Only a few counts were recorded for this clone. The chain employs TRBV4-1 and TRBJ2-7; 9 nucleotides match TRBD2. Germline CDR1 reads MGHRA; CDR2 reads YSYEKL. Trimming cost V 4 bases and J 3 bases; bases outside gene matches: 4. This CDR3 is 14 amino acids long. CDR3 residues: CASSLSGRSYEQYF. CDR3 coding DNA: TGCGCCAGCAGCCTTAGCGGGAGAAGCTACGAGCAGTACTTC.

The rearrangement joins TRBV18 to TRBJ1-3; D uncertain. The V gene lost 5 bases and the J gene lost 6 bases, with 14 bases spanning the gap. The CDR3 covers 14 residues. Germline CDR1 and CDR2: KGHSH and LQKENI. The CDR3 region is CASSLTGPKNTIYF. Written as DNA, the CDR3 is TGTGCCAGCTCATTAACCGGGCCGAAAAACACCATATATTTT. The whole variable domain, filled in from reference TRBV18 and TRBJ1-3, reads NAGVMQNPRHLVRRRGQEARLRCSPMKGHSHVYWYRQLPEEGLKFMVYLQKENIIDESGMPKERFSAEFPKEGPSILRIQQVVRGDSAAYFCASSLTGPKNTIYFGEGSWLTVV.

The chain employs TRBV10-1 and TRBJ1-2, with unresolved D. The CDR3 is 13 residues long. The V end lost 5 bases, the J end lost 2 bases, and 9 bases lay between the germline ends. CDR1 is WNHNN and CDR2 is SYGVQD in the germline V gene (reference sequence). CDR3 DNA sequence: TGCGCCAGCAGTCTAGACACAAACTATGGCTACACCTTC. Translation gives CASSLDTNYGYTF.

This clone showed up just a few times. This chain connects TRBV5-8 to TRBJ2-2, with a possible D match to TRBD1 (5 bases). The length of the CDR3 is 15 residues. Trimming cost V 2 bases and J 0 bases, with 8 bases left between them. CDR1 is SGHTS and CDR2 is YDEGEE in the germline V gene. For the CDR3, the DNA is TGTGCCAGCAGCTTTCCCAGGGCGAACACCGGGGAGCTGTTTTTT. Translation gives CASSFPRANTGELFF.

V and J are TRBV7-9 and TRBJ2-7; 8 nucleotides agree with TRBD1. CDR3 size: 15 residues. The trim removed 8 bases at V and 6 bases at J, leaving 15 bases unmatched. CDR1 and CDR2 (germline): SEHNR, FQNEAQ (reference sequence). CDR3 loop: CASVQTDRGGSEQYF. In DNA, the CDR3 is TGTGCCAGCGTACAAACCGACAGGGGCGGCTCCGAGCAGTACTTC.

Of note for this clone: The sample carries other DNA sequences with the same CDR3. The chain is built from TRBV7-8 and TRBJ1-3, with D possibly being TRBD1 (5 bases). The germline V and J ends were trimmed by 5 bases and 3 bases, with 11 bases remaining between them. Germline CDR1 reads SGHVS; CDR2 reads FQNEAQ. This CDR3 spans 14 amino acids. In nucleotides, the CDR3 is TGTGCCAGCAGCCCTCAGGGTTTTGGAAACACCATATATTTT. This gives the protein CASSPQGFGNTIYF. Using reference TRBV7-8 and TRBJ1-3 for the parts outside the CDR3, the full variable domain is GAGVSQSPRYKVAKRGQDVALRCDPISGHVSLFWYQQALGQGPEFLTYFQNEAQLDKSGLPSDRFFAERPEGSVSTLKIQRTQQEDSAVYLCASSPQGFGNTIYFGEGSWLTVV.

V is TRBV2 and J is TRBJ1-5, with D tentatively TRBD1 (5 bases). Looked up from germline, CDR1 is SNHLY and CDR2 is FYNNEI. The CDR3 runs to 13 residues. Trimming pared 6 bases from V and 2 bases from J, leaving 8 bases between. CDR3 in amino acids: CASSDSRNQPQHF. CDR3 DNA: TGTGCCAGCAGCGACAGCCGCAATCAGCCCCAGCATTTT.

V is TRBV7-6 and J is TRBJ1-1; 7 bases map to TRBD1. The CDR3 spans 14 residues. Trimming cost V 5 bases and J 8 bases; bases outside gene matches: 11. Per germline, CDR1 SGHVS and CDR2 FNYEAQ. The CDR3 loop is CASSPGQPTNEAFF. For the CDR3, the DNA is TGTGCCAGCAGCCCGGGACAGCCTACTAACGAAGCTTTCTTT.

The V and J genes are TRBV13 and TRBJ1-2, with D uncertain. This CDR3 has 15 residues. V dropped 2 bases and J dropped 4 bases, with 14 bases sitting between them. CDR1 and CDR2 from the germline V gene are PRHDT and FYEKMQ (reference sequence). CDR3 sequence reads: CASSLSGVRGYGYTF. CDR3 DNA: TGTGCCAGCAGCTTAAGTGGAGTACGGGGCTATGGCTACACCTTC.

The chain combines TRBV6-4 with TRBJ2-1; D is possibly TRBD2 (5 bases). V was shortened by 0 bases and J by 2 bases, with 8 bases between the two germline ends. The germline V gene encodes CDR1 MRHNA and CDR2 SNTAGT. The length of the CDR3 is 15 residues. CDR3 DNA: TGTGCCAGCAGTGACTCGGGGAGCACCTACAATGAGCAGTTCTTC. Amino acids: CASSDSGSTYNEQFF.

Concerning this clone: This same CDR3 is encoded by further DNA sequences in the sample. The chain is built from TRBV29-1 and TRBJ2-3; D call uncertain. Germline V gene data show CDR1 as SQVTM and CDR2 as ANQGSEA. V gave up 3 bases and J gave up 0 bases, with 4 bases separating them. CDR3 length equals 12 residues. CDR3 residues: CSVDVSTDTQYF. The CDR3 coding sequence is TGCAGCGTTGACGTGAGCACAGATACGCAGTATTTT.

The rearrangement links TRBV6-6 to TRBJ2-7; D unresolved. The length of the CDR3 is 13 residues. Germline CDR1 is MNHNY and CDR2 is SVGAGI (reference sequence). V shed 4 bases and J shed 6 bases, with 13 bases lying between them. The CDR3 protein is CASSSGGWSEQYF. CDR3 bases: TGTGCCAGCAGTTCTGGTGGGTGGAGCGAGCAGTACTTC.

The chain combines TRBV6-1 with TRBJ2-2, with 8 bases aligning to TRBD2. With 2 bases clipped from V and 3 bases from J, the junction kept 2 bases outside the gene matches. The CDR3 consists of 15 residues. Germline CDR1 reads MNHNS; CDR2 reads SASEGT. The CDR3 here is CASSETSGYTGELFF. As DNA, the CDR3 is TGTGCCAGCAGTGAAACTAGCGGTTACACCGGGGAGCTGTTTTTT.

This clone was detected only once. J is TRBJ2-7 and V is TRBV18; D tentatively fits TRBD1 or TRBD2 (6 bases each). The V gene lost 6 bases and the J gene lost 0 bases, with 18 bases spanning the gap. The germline CDR1 and CDR2 sequences are KGHSH and LQKENI. The CDR3 extends over 16 amino acids. In DNA, the CDR3 is TGTGCCAGCTCCGGTACGGGCGGGACAACCTCCTACGAGCAGTACTTC. It is translated as CASSGTGGTTSYEQYF.

In the case of this clone: The same CDR3 can be traced to other DNA sequences in this sample. The chain couples TRBV11-2 to TRBJ2-5; possibly TRBD1 for D (6 bases). V lost 3 bases and J 5 bases, leaving 10 bases between the germline ends. This CDR3 has 13 residues. Per germline, CDR1 SGHAT and CDR2 FQNNGV. CDR3 DNA sequence: TGTGCCAGCAGCTTCGGGCAGGGGGAGACCCAGTACTTC. Residues: CASSFGQGETQYF. Full variable domain (remainder filled in from reference TRBV11-2 and TRBJ2-5): EAGVAQSPRYKIIEKRQSVAFWCNPISGHATLYWYQQILGQGPKLLIQFQNNGVVDDSQLPKDRFSAERLKGVDSTLKIQPAKLEDSAVYLCASSFGQGETQYFGPGTRLLVL.

The chain carries TRBV4-1 and TRBJ2-1; 9 positions agree with TRBD2. Trimming cost V 2 bases and J 3 bases; bases outside gene matches: 8. The CDR3 covers 17 residues. Looked up from germline, CDR1 is MGHRA and CDR2 is YSYEKL. As DNA, the CDR3 is TGCGCCAGCAGCCAAAGGACATTGACTAGCGGCTACAATGAGCAGTTCTTC. Encoded protein: CASSQRTLTSGYNEQFF.

The J gene is TRBJ2-1, the V gene TRBV11-3, with D perhaps matching TRBD2 (5 bases). CDR1 and CDR2 from the germline V gene are SGHNT and YENEEA. V lost 1 base and J 7 bases, leaving 8 bases between the germline ends. This CDR3 has 13 residues. The chain's CDR3 is CASSLGGKNEQFF. In DNA form, the CDR3 reads TGTGCCAGCAGCTTAGGAGGGAAAAATGAGCAGTTCTTC.

This chain links TRBV4-1 with TRBJ2-6; no clear D gene. The germline V and J ends were trimmed by 0 bases and 0 bases, with 9 bases remaining between them. Germline-derived CDR1 and CDR2 are MGHRA and YSYEKL. CDR3 length: 17 amino acids. In nucleotides, the CDR3 is TGCGCCAGCAGCCAAGAAACAGCCTCCTCTGGGGCCAACGTCCTGACTTTC. It yields the protein CASSQETASSGANVLTF.

This rearrangement joins TRBV19 to TRBJ1-1; D may be TRBD1 (5 bases). Trimming left V 6 bases short and J 4 bases short, with 12 bases between. The CDR3 covers 13 residues. Germline V lookup: CDR1 LNHDA, CDR2 SQIVND (reference sequence). CDR3: CASRRRTLTEAFF. CDR3 DNA: TGTGCCAGTAGGCGGAGGACACTCACTGAAGCTTTCTTT.

The chain couples TRBV5-1 to TRBJ2-7; D perhaps matches TRBD2 (6 bases). CDR1 SGHRS and CDR2 YFSETQ come from the germline V gene. V was pared by 7 bases and J by 2 bases, with 19 bases between. The CDR3 has 15 residues. Here the CDR3 DNA reads TGCGCCAGCTGTTTCGGGCCGGGAGAAACCTACGAGCAGTACTTC. Residues: CASCFGPGETYEQYF.

This chain uses TRBV28 with TRBJ2-7; 12 bases are shared with TRBD1. The CDR3 extends over 13 amino acids. J lost 6 bases, V lost 6 bases, and 3 bases had no gene match. In germline, CDR1 is MDHEN, CDR2 SYDVKM. CDR3 DNA sequence: TGTGCCAGCAGGGGACAGGGGGCTGGCGAGCAGTACTTC. It codes for CASRGQGAGEQYF. Variable domain in full (rest from reference TRBV28 and TRBJ2-7): DVKVTQSSRYLVKRTGEKVFLECVQDMDHENMFWYRQDPGLGLRLIYFSYDVKMKEKGDIPEGYSVSREKKERFSLILESASTNQTSMYLCASRGQGAGEQYFGPGTRLTVT.

The chain is built from TRBV29-1 and TRBJ2-4; weak D call: TRBD1 (6 bases). With 6 bases removed from V and 6 bases from J, the gap between germline ends came to 15 bases. CDR1 and CDR2 from the germline V gene are SQVTM and ANQGSEA. The CDR3 spans 13 residues. The CDR3 spells CSVEPGAGNIQYF. CDR3 DNA: TGCAGCGTCGAACCAGGGGCGGGAAACATTCAGTACTTC. The complete variable domain, with remaining parts taken from reference TRBV29-1 and TRBJ2-4, reads SAVISQKPSRDICQRGTSLTIQCQVDSQVTMMFWYRQQPGQSLTLIATANQGSEATYESGFVIDKFPISRPNLTFSTLTVSNMSPEDSSIYLCSVEPGAGNIQYFGAGTRLSVL.

CDR3 residues: CASSLESFQDGYTF. The CDR3 nucleotides are TGCGCCAGCAGCTTGGAATCGTTCCAAGACGGCTACACCTTC. This chain connects TRBV5-1 to TRBJ1-2; D is unresolved. The length of the CDR3 is 14 residues. The V and J ends lost 0 bases and 8 bases respectively, with 14 bases between them. Germline lookup yields CDR1 SGHRS and CDR2 YFSETQ.

This clone was observed a few times. This sequence joins TRBV14 and TRBJ1-1; D is unresolved. The CDR3 is 12 amino acids. Germline loops: CDR1 SGHDN, CDR2 FVKESK. The V and J ends lost 4 bases and 5 bases respectively, with 8 bases between them. CDR3 nucleotide sequence: TGTGCCAGCAGCCCCATGGGGACTGAAGCTTTCTTT. Translation: CASSPMGTEAFF.

The rearrangement links TRBV2 to TRBJ2-3; perhaps D is TRBD1 or TRBD2 (5 bases each). V lost 7 bases to trimming and J lost 4 bases, with 15 bases between them. CDR1 is SNHLY and CDR2 is FYNNEI in the germline V gene. The length of the CDR3 is 14 residues. This CDR3 is CASKRDQVADTQYF. The CDR3 region has the DNA TGTGCCAGCAAACGGGACCAGGTGGCAGATACGCAGTATTTT.

V gene TRBV5-6 combines with J gene TRBJ2-7; TRBD1 matches 8 bases. CDR1 and CDR2 (germline): SGHDT, YYEEEE. The CDR3 runs to 17 residues. Trimming took 4 bases from V and 4 from J; bases not matched to a gene: 16. CDR3: CASSPTTTGGYRYEQYF. CDR3 nucleotides: TGTGCCAGCAGCCCCACCACCACAGGGGGTTACCGATACGAGCAGTACTTC.

The chain joins TRBV19 to TRBJ2-7, with a tentative D call TRBD2 (5 bases). From germline, CDR1 is LNHDA and CDR2 SQIVND (reference sequence). The CDR3 contains 13 residues. Trimming took 9 bases from V and 4 from J, leaving 16 bases between them. CDR3 DNA: TGTGCCAGCGGTACCTCTCGGGGTTACGAGCAGTACTTC. Protein: CASGTSRGYEQYF.

This clone was observed a handful of times. At the DNA level, this CDR3 is encoded by other sequences in the same sample as well. The chain combines TRBV5-1 with TRBJ1-3; D possibly corresponds to TRBD1 (5 bases). In germline, CDR1 is SGHRS, CDR2 YFSETQ. Trimming shortened V by 4 bases and J by 4 bases, and 12 bases separated the two germline ends. CDR3 length equals 14 residues. DNA of the CDR3: TGCGCCAGCAGCCCTGGGACGGCAGGAAACACCATATATTTT. It translates to CASSPGTAGNTIYF.

This rearrangement joins TRBV6-1 to TRBJ1-1, with 7 positions matching TRBD1. V was pared by 6 bases and J by 4 bases, with 8 bases of the junction left unmatched. The CDR3 loop spans 14 amino acids. Germline V gene data show CDR1 as MNHNS and CDR2 as SASEGT. The CDR3 DNA reads as TGTGCCAGCAGAGTAGACAGGGCCCGCACTGAAGCTTTCTTT. Translated: CASRVDRARTEAFF.

The rearrangement uses TRBV7-3 and TRBJ2-2; tentative D call: TRBD2 (6 bases). Trimming shortened V by 4 bases and J by 3 bases, and 15 bases separated the two germline ends. Germline assignment: CDR1 SGHTA and CDR2 FQGTGA. CDR3 length equals 16 residues. The CDR3 DNA follows: TGTGCCAGCAGCTCCTATGGTAGCGGCTACACCGGGGAGCTGTTTTTT. Encoded protein: CASSSYGSGYTGELFF.